The TCR beta chain under discussion was sequenced for a study of T cells in localized non-small cell lung cancer. This table comes from immunoSEQ multiplex PCR, and its TCRdb copy is limited to in-frame clones, with some not included. Of 2,000 to 2,500 clones in the sample, less than 30% were seen once. Trimming stripped 5 bases from V and 4 bases from J, with 12 bases between. The CDR3 extends over 14 amino acids. Germline lookup yields CDR1 LNHDA and CDR2 SQIVND (reference sequence). Regarding this clone: Its antigen is currently unknown.

Study-level points and caveats: In adjacent lung, a median around 55 of the top 100 tumor clones were found. Prolonged overall survival went with higher T cell density in the blood. A single tumor region was sequenced, leaving heterogeneity possible.

The rearrangement uses TRBV19 and TRBJ1-5; TRBD1 might be the D (6 bases). The clonotype comes from a man aged 40 to 69 with stage II lung adenocarcinoma. This material consisted of lung tumor tissue, taken before any cancer treatment. The CDR3 DNA is TGTGCCAGTAGTCCAGGGGTTTCTAATCAGCCCCAGCATTTT. Protein product: CASSPGVSNQPQHF.